What follows describes a single TCR beta chain. Its antigen is undetermined. The data belong to a study of CD8 T cells in ankylosing spondylitis. Study conclusions and caveats: Matched synovial fluid from ankylosing spondylitis patients was reported to be enriched for disease-linked clones. Peripheral blood samples showed relatively rare disease-linked clones, and these clones were CD8+. What seemed typical of ankylosing spondylitis blood was a TCR beta motif built from 7 or 8 highly homologous variants.

TCRdb re-analysed the 5' RACE reads in MiXCR, keeping a single row per CDR3 protein. The sample lists a few hundred thousand distinct CDR3 sequences, approximately 16% seen once, with roughly 43% in the top ten. Trimming removed 5 bases at V and 7 bases at J, with 18 bases between. Per germline, CDR1 MNHEY and CDR2 SMNVEV (reference sequence). The CDR3 length is 15 residues. The sample taken for sequencing was blood, either unsorted or a sorted T cell fraction (not recorded which). The chain recombines TRBV27 with TRBJ2-1, with D hard to call. This receptor was identified in a male donor with ankylosing spondylitis. The CDR3 coding sequence is TGTGCCAGCAGTCCAACACCGACTGGGGATAATGAGCAGTTCTTC. Translating it yields CASSPTPTGDNEQFF.